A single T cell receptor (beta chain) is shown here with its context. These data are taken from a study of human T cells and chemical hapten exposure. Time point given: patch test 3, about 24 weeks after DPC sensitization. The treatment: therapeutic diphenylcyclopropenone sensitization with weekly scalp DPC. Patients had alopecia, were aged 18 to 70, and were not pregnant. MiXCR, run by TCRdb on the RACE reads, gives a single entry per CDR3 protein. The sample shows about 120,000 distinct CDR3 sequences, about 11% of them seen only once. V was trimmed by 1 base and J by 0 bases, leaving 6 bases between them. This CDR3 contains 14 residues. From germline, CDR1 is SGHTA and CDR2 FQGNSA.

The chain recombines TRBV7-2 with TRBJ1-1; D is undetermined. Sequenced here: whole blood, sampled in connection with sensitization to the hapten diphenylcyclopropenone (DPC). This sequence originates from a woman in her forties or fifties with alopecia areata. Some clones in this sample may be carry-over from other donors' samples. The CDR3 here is CASSLVTLNTEAFF. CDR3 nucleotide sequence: TGTGCCAGCAGCTTAGTCACCTTGAACACTGAAGCTTTCTTT.